This T cell receptor (beta chain) was identified in a study of OX40 agonist ivuxolimab in advanced cancers. In the study overall: One patient with hepatocellular carcinoma and two with cutaneous melanoma, three in all, had partial responses. Study conclusions and caveats: Researchers report that CD8+ T cells had, on average, more expanded clones than CD4+.

For this clone: Antigen unknown.

Libraries were prepared by immunoSEQ multiplex PCR; TCRdb keeps only in-frame clonotypes and omits some of them. There are some 35,000 clones in the sample; approximately 80% occur only once, and roughly 15% lies in the top ten. Patients were ineligible given autoimmune disease history or systemic immunosuppression. Trimming took 2 bases from V and 3 from J, leaving 10 bases between them. Germline values: CDR1 SGHVS, CDR2 FQNEAQ. The CDR3 consists of 14 residues. The TCR sequence derives from an adult with an advanced solid tumor such as melanoma, head and neck, liver or kidney cancer. The rearrangement links TRBV7-8 to TRBJ2-5, with D hard to call. The material was CD4+ or CD8+ T cells sorted from blood, obtained in a trial of the OX40 agonist ivuxolimab. CDR3 in DNA: TGTGCCAGCAGCTTAATCTTGGAAGAAGAGACCCAGTACTTC. This encodes CASSLILEEETQYF.